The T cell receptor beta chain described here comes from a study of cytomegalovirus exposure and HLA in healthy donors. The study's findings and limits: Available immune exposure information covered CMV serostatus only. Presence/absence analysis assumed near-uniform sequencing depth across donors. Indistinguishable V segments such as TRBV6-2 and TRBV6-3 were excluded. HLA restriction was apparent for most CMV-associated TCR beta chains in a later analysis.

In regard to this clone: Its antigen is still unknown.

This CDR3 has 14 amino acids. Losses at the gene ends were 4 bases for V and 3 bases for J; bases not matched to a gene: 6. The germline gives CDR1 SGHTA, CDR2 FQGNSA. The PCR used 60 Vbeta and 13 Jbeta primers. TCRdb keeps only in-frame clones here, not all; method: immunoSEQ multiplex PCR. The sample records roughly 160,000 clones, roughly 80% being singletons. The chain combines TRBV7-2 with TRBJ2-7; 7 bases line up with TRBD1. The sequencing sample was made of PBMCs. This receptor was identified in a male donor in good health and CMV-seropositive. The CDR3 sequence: CASSSVQGSYEQYF. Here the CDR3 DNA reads TGTGCCAGCAGCTCGGTACAGGGGAGCTACGAGCAGTACTTC.